This note documents a single TCR beta chain sequence. Its antigen is as yet unknown. The data were taken from a study of immune evolution from preneoplasia to lung adenocarcinoma. Trimming cost V 6 bases and J 4 bases, with 14 bases left between them. The CDR3 is 14 residues long. The germline V gene has CDR1 LNHDA and CDR2 SQIVND (reference sequence). This table comes from immunoSEQ multiplex PCR, and its TCRdb copy is limited to in-frame clones, with some not included. This sample yields 5,000 to 6,500 clones, of which approximately 87% are seen a single time; roughly 4% belongs to the top ten. Overall study results and limits: Top clone share appeared to fall from AAH through AIS, MIA, adenocarcinoma.

Histologic diagnosis was independently verified by two lung pathologists. Sample: FFPE adjacent normal lung tissue. The chain joins TRBV19 to TRBJ2-3; D is uncertain. The origin of this receptor is a person aged 70 to 85 with lung adenocarcinoma. The DNA for the CDR3 is TGTGCCAGTAGCCCAGGATTTATCTCAGATACGCAGTATTTT. Residues: CASSPGFISDTQYF.